This TCR beta chain was recovered during a study of blood T cell repertoires in COVID-19. Across the study: Sites in the United States, Italy and Spain provided acute and convalescent COVID-19 samples. T cells, B-cell-depleted T cells, or PBMCs supplied cDNA or gDNA.

Per the original methods: For nucleated cells, counts were estimated from reference gene primer amplification. Only in-frame clones appear in the TCRdb table, and some are missing; sequencing was by immunoSEQ multiplex PCR. V and J calls and clone size are given by that table; D and trimming were obtained from the DNA. Of about 170,000 clones in the sample, under 85% were seen once. CDR1 and CDR2 from the germline V gene are MNHEY and SVGEGT. CDR3 size: 13 residues. The trim removed 5 bases at V and 10 bases at J, leaving 10 bases unmatched. Material for sequencing was peripheral blood. This chain links TRBV6-2 or TRBV6-3 with TRBJ1-1; TRBD1 aligns across 7 bases. This TCR was sampled from a man aged 55 to 69 who had recovered from COVID-19. For the CDR3, the DNA is TGTGCCAGCAGTCTTAAACAGGGGAGAGGAGCTTTCTTT. It codes for CASSLKQGRGAFF.